This T cell receptor beta chain was identified during a study of T cells in pancreatic ductal adenocarcinoma. Regarding the study as a whole: Blood clonality (roughly 0.067) did not differ significantly from tumor (around 0.1). Blood had more productive templates and 8 to 9.5-fold more unique clonotypes than tumor.

Sequencing used immunoSEQ multiplex PCR; TCRdb keeps in-frame clones, though not all of them. The sample lists about 16,000 clones; roughly 89% were seen once. The germline V and J ends were trimmed by 2 bases and 4 bases, with 11 bases remaining between them. The CDR3 extends over 15 amino acids. In germline, CDR1 is LNHDA, CDR2 SQIVND (reference sequence). Details on this clone: The antigen remains undetermined.

Selected pancreatic ductal adenocarcinoma patients had undergone surgery without neoadjuvant therapy. This TCR derives from a human donor with pancreatic ductal adenocarcinoma. This chain links TRBV19 with TRBJ1-4; D remains ambiguous. Sequenced material: PBMCs. The chain's CDR3 is CASSIRWQSNEKLFF. CDR3 in DNA: TGTGCCAGTAGTATACGGTGGCAGAGTAATGAAAAACTGTTTTTT. Together with reference TRBV19 and TRBJ1-4, the CDR3 gives the full variable domain: DGGITQSPKYLFRKEGQNVTLSCEQNLNHDAMYWYRQDPGQGLRLIYYSQIVNDFQKGDIAEGYSVSREKKESFPLTVTSAQKNPTAFYLCASSIRWQSNEKLFFGSGTQLSVL.